Listed below are T cell receptor beta chains from one sample, sequenced in a study of PD-L1 blockade in urothelial cancer. The assay was immunoSEQ multiplex PCR, and TCRdb's table has in-frame clones only and misses some. The table shows about 47,000 clones, with 80% to 85% occurring only once. Here the sequenced sample was PBMCs, taken around atezolizumab (anti-PD-L1) treatment. The source is a man in his forties or fifties with urothelial cancer. Each CDR3 is given with its conserved first and last residue. Each record gives: clone size, D gene, V gene, J gene, CDR3 protein, CDR3 DNA. A D gene is named only where the DNA matches it firmly. For some rows the clone size is stated as once, few or many, or as a class when expanded; others skip it.

clone size: -; D gene: -; V gene: TRBV6-1; J gene: TRBJ2-5; CDR3 protein: CASSDFQRLTETQYF; CDR3 DNA: TGTGCCAGCAGTGACTTTCAGCGGCTTACAGAGACCCAGTACTTC
clone size: -; D gene: TRBD1; V gene: TRBV6-6; J gene: TRBJ1-1; CDR3 protein: CASSYQGGTEAFF; CDR3 DNA: TGTGCCAGCAGTTACCAGGGGGGCACTGAAGCTTTCTTT
clone size: once; D gene: -; V gene: TRBV29-1; J gene: TRBJ1-5; CDR3 protein: CSVEVSDNQPQHF; CDR3 DNA: TGCAGCGTTGAAGTGAGCGATAATCAGCCCCAGCATTTT
clone size: once; D gene: TRBD1; V gene: TRBV10-2; J gene: TRBJ1-1; CDR3 protein: CASSDSDHRGRGAFF; CDR3 DNA: TGCGCCAGCAGTGATTCAGACCACAGGGGGCGCGGAGCTTTCTTT
clone size: -; D gene: -; V gene: TRBV6-4; J gene: TRBJ1-2; CDR3 protein: CASSLDTNYGYTF; CDR3 DNA: TGTGCCAGCAGTCTGGACACTAACTATGGCTACACCTTC
clone size: -; D gene: -; V gene: TRBV4-1; J gene: TRBJ1-4; CDR3 protein: CASSPGIGDSEKLFF; CDR3 DNA: TGCGCCAGCAGCCCGGGGATCGGGGATTCTGAAAAACTGTTTTTT
clone size: -; D gene: -; V gene: TRBV18; J gene: TRBJ2-2; CDR3 protein: CASSQSGTLNTGELFF; CDR3 DNA: TGTGCCAGCTCACAATCCGGGACTCTGAACACCGGGGAGCTGTTTTTT
clone size: once; D gene: TRBD1; V gene: TRBV6-1; J gene: TRBJ1-5; CDR3 protein: CASTQGAIGNQPQHF; CDR3 DNA: TGTGCCAGCACACAGGGGGCTATAGGCAATCAGCCCCAGCATTTT
clone size: -; D gene: TRBD1; V gene: TRBV5-1; J gene: TRBJ1-5; CDR3 protein: CASSPGQGSNQPQHF; CDR3 DNA: TGCGCCAGCAGCCCGGGACAGGGGAGCAATCAGCCCCAGCATTTT
clone size: few; D gene: -; V gene: TRBV5-1; J gene: TRBJ2-7; CDR3 protein: CASGQDSIVQYF; CDR3 DNA: TGCGCCAGCGGACAAGATTCCATCGTGCAGTACTTC
clone size: -; D gene: TRBD1; V gene: TRBV6-5; J gene: TRBJ2-7; CDR3 protein: CASSYPNQGAYEQYF; CDR3 DNA: TGTGCCAGCAGTTACCCTAACCAGGGGGCCTACGAGCAGTACTTC
clone size: once; D gene: -; V gene: TRBV6-5; J gene: TRBJ1-6; CDR3 protein: CASRLGYNSPLHF; CDR3 DNA: TGTGCCAGCAGGCTCGGGTATAATTCACCCCTCCACTTT
clone size: -; D gene: TRBD2; V gene: TRBV4-2; J gene: TRBJ2-2; CDR3 protein: CASSQARLAGGGTGELFF; CDR3 DNA: TGTGCCAGCAGCCAAGCGAGGCTAGCGGGGGGAGGGACCGGGGAGCTGTTTTTT
clone size: once; D gene: -; V gene: TRBV4-1; J gene: TRBJ2-7; CDR3 protein: CASSQDMATGYEQYF; CDR3 DNA: TGCGCCAGCAGCCAAGATATGGCTACAGGCTACGAGCAGTACTTC